This TCR beta chain was captured by sequencing in a study of identical twins (dated by TCRdb to about 2016). Study-level background: The study deep-sequenced TCR alpha and beta repertoires from monozygotic twins, unrelated adults of various ages and cord blood to test whether fetal clonotypes persist. To rule out contamination, replicate twin experiments were performed at different times with different library preparation protocols.

Summary of the overall study and its limitations: Abundant cord blood beta clonotypes had fewer insertions, young adult naive repertoires showed a similar but weaker trend, and memory repertoires showed no such trend. Because the same donors could not be followed over many years, the conclusions depended on cross-sectional statistical analysis. Excess twin sharing in beta out-of-frame sequences was weaker because fewer shared sequences lowered the signal-to-noise ratio. Compared with coincidental sharing between unrelated individuals, out-of-frame TCR alpha sequences shared between twins showed an excess of sequences with low generation probability. In monozygotic twins, recombination models systematically underestimated out-of-frame TCR alpha sharing, but the models matched the sharing seen between unrelated individuals. Invariant T cells such as MAIT and iNKT could partly confound zero-insertion analyses, although diverse VJ usage argued against such confounding for most clonotypes.

Trimming leaves V shorter by 3 bases and J shorter by 5 bases, with the junction holding 8 bases beyond the gene matches. Measured from the cysteine to the phenylalanine, the CDR3 is 15 residues long. Of the read, only the CDR3 DNA is kept; its 45 bases are in frame from base 1. Looking up the germline V gene yields CDR1 SQVTM and CDR2 ANQGSEA. Only healthy Caucasian donors were included. About this clonotype: The target of this receptor is not known. Base qualities were left out, and no much larger clone turns up one base away.

Library preparation employed 5' RACE. Sequencing relied on an Illumina HiSeq 2000. A universal primer binding site was added through template switching, and the final cDNA carried a unique molecular identifier so that TCR cDNA molecules could be counted accurately. Specific primers in the conserved constant-segment region were used to synthesize first-strand cDNA for the TCR alpha and beta chains. To control for contamination, each cDNA library was double barcoded with a SMART-Mk sample barcode plus Illumina barcodes. TruSeq adapter sequences and Illumina sample barcodes were added in two successive PCR steps. The Illumina HiSeq platform was used with custom primers to sequence TCR alpha and beta cDNA libraries. The original pipeline was this. Raw reads were processed with MiGEC to extract unique molecular identifiers, and MiXCR was used to determine CDR3 positions. Recombination models were inferred per individual with the repgenHMM and IGoR tools using an EM algorithm. The analysis of shared clonotypes was done with the tcR package in R, with sharing normalized by the product of cloneset sizes. To study raw recombination free of thymic and clonal selection effects, out-of-frame nonproductive sequences were analyzed. TCRdb itself trimmed the public reads at Q25 with fastp, ran MiXCR and retained productive beta chains. Each entry is one CDR3 protein sequence, shown with its most common DNA and genes. These V and J calls derive from TCRdb rather than the authors' analysis. The sample profile shows 1.5 million to 2 million distinct CDR3 sequences; roughly a third of them were found once. Of the sample, 0.25% to 0.3% is held by the ten largest clones.

Material: cord blood. The clonotype comes from a newborn girl in good health. The rearranged segments are TRBV29-1 and TRBJ2-7; TRBD2 agrees with 12 junctional bases. Here the CDR3 is given as CSVDLTSGSRNEQYF. The DNA sequence reads TGCAGCGTTGACCTGACTAGCGGGAGTAGGAACGAGCAGTACTTC.